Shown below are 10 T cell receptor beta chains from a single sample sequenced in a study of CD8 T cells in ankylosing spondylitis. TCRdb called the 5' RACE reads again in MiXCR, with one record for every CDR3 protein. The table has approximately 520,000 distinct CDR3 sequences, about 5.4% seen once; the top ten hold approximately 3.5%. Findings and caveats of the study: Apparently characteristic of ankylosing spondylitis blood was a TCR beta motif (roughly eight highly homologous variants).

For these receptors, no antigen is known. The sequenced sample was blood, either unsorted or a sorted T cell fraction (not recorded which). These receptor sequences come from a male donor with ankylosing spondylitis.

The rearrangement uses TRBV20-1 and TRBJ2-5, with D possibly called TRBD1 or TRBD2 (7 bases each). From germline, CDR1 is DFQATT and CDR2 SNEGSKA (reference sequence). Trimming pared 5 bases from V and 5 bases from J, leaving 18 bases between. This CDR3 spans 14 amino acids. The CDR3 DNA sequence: TGCAGTGCTCCCAGGGGGGGTCCTTTGGAGACCCAGTACTTC. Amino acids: CSAPRGGPLETQYF.

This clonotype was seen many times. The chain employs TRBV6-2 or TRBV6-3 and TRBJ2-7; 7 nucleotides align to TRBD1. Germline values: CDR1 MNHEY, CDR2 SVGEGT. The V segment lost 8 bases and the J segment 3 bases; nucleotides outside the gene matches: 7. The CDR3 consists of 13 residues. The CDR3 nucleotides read TGTGCCAGCGCCGAGGGACAGCTCTACGAGCAGTACTTC. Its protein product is CASAEGQLYEQYF.

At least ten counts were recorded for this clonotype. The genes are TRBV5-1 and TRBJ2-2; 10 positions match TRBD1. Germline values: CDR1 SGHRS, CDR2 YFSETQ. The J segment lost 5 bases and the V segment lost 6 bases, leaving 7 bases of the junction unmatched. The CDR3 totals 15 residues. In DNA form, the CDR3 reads TGCGCCAGCAACCCGACAGGGGGCAGGACCGGGGAGCTGTTTTTT. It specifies CASNPTGGRTGELFF.

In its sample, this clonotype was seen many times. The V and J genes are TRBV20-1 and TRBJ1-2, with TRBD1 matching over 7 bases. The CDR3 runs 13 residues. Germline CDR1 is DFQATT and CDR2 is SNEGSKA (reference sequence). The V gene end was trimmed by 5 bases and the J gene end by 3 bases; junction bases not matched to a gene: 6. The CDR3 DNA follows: TGCAGTGCTCCCGCGGGACAGCACTATGGCTACACCTTC. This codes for CSAPAGQHYGYTF.

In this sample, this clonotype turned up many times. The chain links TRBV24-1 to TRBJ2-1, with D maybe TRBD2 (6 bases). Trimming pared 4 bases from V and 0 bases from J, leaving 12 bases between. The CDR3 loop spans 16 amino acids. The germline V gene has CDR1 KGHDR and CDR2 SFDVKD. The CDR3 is CATSETRGSSYNEQFF. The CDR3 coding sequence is TGTGCCACCAGTGAGACCCGGGGGAGCTCCTACAATGAGCAGTTCTTC.

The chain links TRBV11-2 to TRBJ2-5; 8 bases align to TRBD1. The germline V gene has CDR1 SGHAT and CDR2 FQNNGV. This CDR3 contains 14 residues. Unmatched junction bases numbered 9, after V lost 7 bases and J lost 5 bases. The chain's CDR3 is CASTQGAGRETQYF. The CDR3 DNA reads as TGTGCCAGCACCCAGGGGGCAGGGAGGGAGACCCAGTACTTC.

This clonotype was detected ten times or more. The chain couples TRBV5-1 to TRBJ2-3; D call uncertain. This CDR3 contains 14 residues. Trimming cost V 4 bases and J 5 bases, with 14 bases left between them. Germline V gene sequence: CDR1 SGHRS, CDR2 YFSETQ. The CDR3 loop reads CASSTPEYGDTQYF. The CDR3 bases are TGCGCCAGCAGCACCCCGGAGTATGGAGATACGCAGTATTTT. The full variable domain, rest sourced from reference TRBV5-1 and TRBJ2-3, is KAGVTQTPRYLIKTRGQQVTLSCSPISGHRSVSWYQQTPGQGLQFLFEYFSETQRNKGNFPGRFSGRQFSNSRSEMNVSTLELGDSALYLCASSTPEYGDTQYFGPGTRLTVL.

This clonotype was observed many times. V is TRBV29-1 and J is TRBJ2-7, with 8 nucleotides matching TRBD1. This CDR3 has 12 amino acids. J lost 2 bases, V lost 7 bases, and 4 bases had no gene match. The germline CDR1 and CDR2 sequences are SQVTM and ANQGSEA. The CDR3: CSAEDRAYEQYF. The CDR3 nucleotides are TGCAGCGCCGAGGACAGGGCCTACGAGCAGTACTTC.

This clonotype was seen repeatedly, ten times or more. The CDR3 sequence: CASSLGQGGQPQHF. The CDR3 DNA reads as TGCGCCAGCAGCTTGGGACAGGGTGGACAGCCCCAGCATTTT. V is TRBV5-1 and J is TRBJ1-5; 7 bases align to TRBD1. The CDR3 consists of 14 residues. Germline V gene lookup returns CDR1 SGHRS and CDR2 YFSETQ. The V and J ends lost 0 bases and 7 bases, in that order; junction bases with no gene match: 4.

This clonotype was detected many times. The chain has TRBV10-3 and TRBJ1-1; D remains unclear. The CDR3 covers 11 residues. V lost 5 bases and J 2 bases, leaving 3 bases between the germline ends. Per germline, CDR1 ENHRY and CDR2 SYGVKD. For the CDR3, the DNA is TGTGCCATCAGTAGCAACACTGAAGCTTTCTTT. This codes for CAISSNTEAFF.